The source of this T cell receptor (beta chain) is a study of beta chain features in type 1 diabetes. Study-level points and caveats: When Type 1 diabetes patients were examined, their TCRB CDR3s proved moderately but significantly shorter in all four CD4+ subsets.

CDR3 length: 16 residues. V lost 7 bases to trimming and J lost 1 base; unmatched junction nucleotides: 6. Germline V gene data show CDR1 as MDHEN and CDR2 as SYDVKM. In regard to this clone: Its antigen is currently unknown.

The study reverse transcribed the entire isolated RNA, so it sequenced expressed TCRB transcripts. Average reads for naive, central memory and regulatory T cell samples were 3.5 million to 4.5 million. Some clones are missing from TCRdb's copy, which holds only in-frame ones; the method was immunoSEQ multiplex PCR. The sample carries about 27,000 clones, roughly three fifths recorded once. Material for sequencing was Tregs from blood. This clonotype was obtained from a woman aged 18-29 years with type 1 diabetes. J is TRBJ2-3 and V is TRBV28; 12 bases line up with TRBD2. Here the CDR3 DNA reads TGTGCCAGCATCCGGGGGACTAGCGGGCGCACAGATACGCAGTATTTT. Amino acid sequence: CASIRGTSGRTDTQYF.